These 21 T cell receptor beta chains share one sample of origin, sequenced in a study of T cell responses to AZD1222 COVID-19 vaccine. Measured with immunoSEQ multiplex PCR; TCRdb has only the in-frame clones, and not every one. The table shows just under 95,000 clones, with under 90% occurring only once. The starting material was peripheral blood, obtained on day 0 of AZD1222 vaccination. These receptor sequences come from an adult in good health.

The J gene is TRBJ1-1, the V gene TRBV3-1 (or the pseudogene TRBV3-2), with TRBD1 as a possible D gene (6 bases). V was cut by 8 bases and J by 5 bases, with 15 bases left in between. CDR1 and CDR2 (germline): LGHDT, YNNKEL (reference sequence). CDR3 size: 13 residues. Written as DNA, the CDR3 is TGTGCCAGCCGTCGGGAAAGGGGGACTGAAGCTTTCTTT. It codes for CASRRERGTEAFF.

This chain joins TRBV5-1 and TRBJ2-2, with 8 bases fitting TRBD2. Losses at the gene ends were 5 bases for V and 1 base for J; bases not matched to a gene: 7. Germline loops: CDR1 SGHRS, CDR2 YFSETQ. This CDR3 spans 16 amino acids. CDR3 protein: CASRLNSGVNTGELFF. As DNA, the CDR3 is TGCGCCAGCAGGCTTAATAGCGGGGTGAACACCGGGGAGCTGTTTTTT.

The chain joins TRBV7-8 to TRBJ1-1, with TRBD1 as a possible D gene (5 bases). CDR1 and CDR2 from the germline V gene are SGHVS and FQNEAQ. V gave up 5 bases and J gave up 0 bases, with 13 bases separating them. This CDR3 is 15 amino acids long. The CDR3 DNA follows: TGTGCCAGCAGCATGAGTCAGGGACTGAACACTGAAGCTTTCTTT. Protein sequence: CASSMSQGLNTEAFF. Combining the CDR3 with reference TRBV7-8 and TRBJ1-1 gives the whole variable domain GAGVSQSPRYKVAKRGQDVALRCDPISGHVSLFWYQQALGQGPEFLTYFQNEAQLDKSGLPSDRFFAERPEGSVSTLKIQRTQQEDSAVYLCASSMSQGLNTEAFFGQGTRLTVV.

This clone was seen only once. The chain couples TRBV28 to TRBJ1-4; TRBD1 aligns across 7 bases. The CDR3 is 17 residues long. The V and J ends lost 3 bases and 8 bases, in that order; junction bases with no gene match: 15. Looked up from germline, CDR1 is MDHEN and CDR2 is SYDVKM. This chain's CDR3 is CASSFRPSTGRGEKLFF. Here the CDR3 DNA reads TGTGCCAGCAGTTTCCGACCCTCGACAGGGAGAGGGGAAAAACTGTTTTTT.

This clone has a single count. The rearrangement uses TRBV5-5 and TRBJ1-6; a possible D gene is TRBD1 (5 bases). The V end was cut by 0 bases, the J end by 8 bases, with 12 bases between. Germline CDR1 and CDR2: SGHKS and YYEKEE (reference sequence). This CDR3 has 15 residues. CDR3 bases: TGTGCCAGCAGCTTGGTGGAGGGACCCCATTCACCCCTCCACTTT. Residues: CASSLVEGPHSPLHF.

CDR3 sequence (DNA): TGTGCCAGCAGCACCCGGGACAGGGGATTGAGGGAGCAGTACTTC. The encoded protein is CASSTRDRGLREQYF. The rearrangement uses TRBV4-2 and TRBJ2-7; 10 bases are a match to TRBD1. V lost 5 bases and J lost 7; bases outside the gene matches: 11. The CDR3 consists of 15 residues. Germline loops: CDR1 LGHNA, CDR2 YNFKEQ.

The chain employs TRBV7-9 and TRBJ2-7; 9 bases agree with TRBD1. The CDR3 loop spans 15 amino acids. V shed 4 bases and J 0 bases; nucleotides not matched to a gene: 4. Germline values: CDR1 SEHNR, CDR2 FQNEAQ (reference sequence). CDR3 in amino acids: CASSWGTGTSYEQYF. In DNA, the CDR3 is TGTGCCAGCAGCTGGGGGACAGGGACCTCCTACGAGCAGTACTTC.

The V and J genes are TRBV5-1 and TRBJ1-1; D unclear. Germline-derived CDR1 and CDR2 are SGHRS and YFSETQ. This CDR3 contains 13 residues. V lost 0 bases and J 0 bases, leaving 3 bases between the germline ends. CDR3 residues: CASSLDMNTEAFF. CDR3 bases: TGCGCCAGCAGCTTGGACATGAACACTGAAGCTTTCTTT.

The rearrangement joins TRBV18 to TRBJ2-5; no definite D call. This CDR3 is built from 13 residues. Trimming cost V 0 bases and J 5 bases, with 7 bases left between them. From germline, CDR1 is KGHSH and CDR2 LQKENI. The CDR3 region is CASSPPGSETQYF. CDR3 DNA: TGTGCCAGCTCACCACCGGGGTCGGAGACCCAGTACTTC.

This clone has only a few counts. V is TRBV29-1 and J is TRBJ1-1; unclear D gene. The germline V gene encodes CDR1 SQVTM and CDR2 ANQGSEA. The CDR3 runs 12 residues. Trimming took off 6 bases at V and 2 bases at J, with 10 bases between the two ends. In DNA, the CDR3 is TGCAGCGTGACAAGAGTTAACACTGAAGCTTTCTTT. As protein: CSVTRVNTEAFF. The variable domain in full, completed from reference TRBV29-1 and TRBJ1-1, reads SAVISQKPSRDICQRGTSLTIQCQVDSQVTMMFWYRQQPGQSLTLIATANQGSEATYESGFVIDKFPISRPNLTFSTLTVSNMSPEDSSIYLCSVTRVNTEAFFGQGTRLTVV.

This chain connects TRBV7-2 to TRBJ2-3; 7 nucleotides line up with TRBD1. V was clipped by 4 bases and J by 0 bases; unmatched bases: 7. The CDR3 runs 16 residues. CDR1 is SGHTA and CDR2 is FQGNSA in the germline V gene. Here the CDR3 reads CASSWVRDSSTDTQYF. The CDR3 DNA sequence: TGTGCCAGCAGCTGGGTTCGGGACAGCAGCACAGATACGCAGTATTTT. Filled out from reference TRBV7-2 and TRBJ2-3, the complete variable domain reads GAGVSQSPSNKVTEKGKDVELRCDPISGHTALYWYRQSLGQGLEFLIYFQGNSAPDKSGLPSDRFSAERTGGSVSTLTIQRTQQEDSAVYLCASSWVRDSSTDTQYFGPGTRLTVL.

The V call is TRBV19, the J call TRBJ1-5; D is undetermined. The V end lost 4 bases, the J end lost 5 bases, and 9 bases lay between the germline ends. CDR1 and CDR2 from the germline V gene are LNHDA and SQIVND (reference sequence). The CDR3 runs to 13 residues. The DNA of the CDR3 is TGTGCCAGTAGTACTTCAACGGATCAGCCCCAGCATTTT. Protein sequence: CASSTSTDQPQHF.

The chain carries TRBV5-1 and TRBJ1-3; TRBD1 aligns across 8 bases. Germline CDR1 reads SGHRS; CDR2 reads YFSETQ. The CDR3 is 16 amino acids. After removal of 4 bases from V and 2 bases from J, the junction contained 8 bases not matched to a gene. The CDR3 region has the DNA TGCGCCAGCAGCCCGGGGACAGGTCACGCTGGAAACACCATATATTTT. Protein product: CASSPGTGHAGNTIYF. The full variable domain, completed using reference TRBV5-1 and TRBJ1-3, is KAGVTQTPRYLIKTRGQQVTLSCSPISGHRSVSWYQQTPGQGLQFLFEYFSETQRNKGNFPGRFSGRQFSNSRSEMNVSTLELGDSALYLCASSPGTGHAGNTIYFGEGSWLTVV.

This clone was seen just once. CDR3 DNA: TGCGCCAGCAGCCAAGCCCTACAGGGCGTCGCAACTAATGAAAAACTGTTTTTT. This codes for CASSQALQGVATNEKLFF. The rearrangement uses TRBV4-1 and TRBJ1-4, with a possible D match to TRBD1 (6 bases). V was clipped by 1 base and J by 0 bases, with 15 bases between them. The CDR3 extends over 18 amino acids. The germline gives CDR1 MGHRA, CDR2 YSYEKL.

In this sample, this clone turned up once. The rearrangement joins TRBV18 to TRBJ1-1; D remains ambiguous. CDR3 size: 13 residues. Trimming stripped 3 bases from V and 1 base from J, with 6 bases between. Germline V CDR1 and CDR2: KGHSH, LQKENI. The CDR3 region is CASSPTRNTEAFF. As DNA, the CDR3 is TGTGCCAGCTCACCCACGAGGAACACTGAAGCTTTCTTT.

This chain links TRBV28 with TRBJ2-1; D tentatively fits TRBD1 or TRBD2 (5 bases each). This CDR3 comprises 17 residues. The germline V gene encodes CDR1 MDHEN and CDR2 SYDVKM. Trimming took 4 bases from V and 5 from J, leaving 21 bases between them. This CDR3 is CASSSTGALGRHNEQFF. The CDR3 DNA is TGTGCCAGCAGTTCTACCGGGGCTCTAGGAAGGCACAATGAGCAGTTCTTC.

The chain has TRBV5-6 and TRBJ1-6, with 8 nucleotides matching TRBD1. Germline V gives CDR1 SGHDT, CDR2 YYEEEE. With V trimmed by 5 bases and J by 7 bases, 5 bases remained unmatched. The CDR3 sequence is 14 residues long. The chain's CDR3 is CASSMDRANSPLHF. The CDR3 region has the DNA TGTGCCAGCAGTATGGACAGGGCCAATTCACCCCTCCACTTT.

The count of this clone is one. This chain uses TRBV12-3 or TRBV12-4 with TRBJ2-1, with D tentatively TRBD2 (7 bases). The length of the CDR3 is 13 residues. Trimming shortened V by 3 bases and J by 7 bases, and 10 bases separated the two germline ends. This CDR3 is CASSFGGRNEQFF. The CDR3 DNA reads as TGTGCCAGCAGTTTCGGGGGGCGAAATGAGCAGTTCTTC.

The rearrangement joins TRBV7-3 to TRBJ2-3; 7 nucleotides match TRBD2. CDR1 is SGHTA, CDR2 FQGTGA, per germline. The V segment lost 3 bases and the J segment 2 bases; nucleotides outside the gene matches: 11. This CDR3 region has 17 residues. The CDR3 sequence: CASSFQRVLADTDTQYF. CDR3 nucleotides: TGTGCCAGCAGCTTCCAACGGGTCCTAGCGGACACAGATACGCAGTATTTT.

This chain connects TRBV12-2 to TRBJ2-5. TRBV12-2 is termed a pseudogene. The CDR3 totals 12 residues. CDR3 amino acids: CASRIEEETQYF. The DNA for the CDR3 is TGTGCAAGTCGCATAGAAGAAGAGACCCAGTACTTC.

This rearrangement joins TRBV29-1 to TRBJ1-1; D remains ambiguous. The V end lost 6 bases, the J end lost 3 bases, and 11 bases lay between the germline ends. The CDR3 sequence is 12 residues long. CDR1 is SQVTM and CDR2 is ANQGSEA in the germline V gene. The CDR3 is CSVAFSDTEAFF. The CDR3 DNA follows: TGCAGCGTCGCTTTCTCGGACACTGAAGCTTTCTTT.